This TCR beta chain was profiled in a study of blood T cell repertoires in COVID-19. In the authors' workflow: Researchers report that nucleated cell counts were estimated from reference gene primer amplification. Assay: immunoSEQ multiplex PCR; the TCRdb copy retains only in-frame clones and omits some. Clone size and V and J calls were adopted from that table, with D and trimming inferred from the DNA. Of about 98,000 clones listed, roughly four fifths are singletons. This CDR3 spans 13 amino acids. V lost 2 bases and J lost 0, with 2 bases in between. CDR1 and CDR2 (germline): LNHNV, YYDKDF (reference sequence).

The chain joins TRBV15 to TRBJ1-3; no firm D call. The clonotype was recovered from a man in his sixties with acute or convalescent COVID-19. Sequenced: peripheral blood. This CDR3 is CATSRYSGNTIYF. For the CDR3, the DNA is TGTGCCACCAGCAGATACTCTGGAAACACCATATATTTT.